A selection of T cell receptor beta chains follows, all from one sample in a study of OX40 agonist ivuxolimab in advanced cancers. Repertoires were generated with immunoSEQ multiplex PCR, while TCRdb's copy carries only in-frame clones and drops some. The repertoire holds about 75,000 clones, with roughly nine tenths as singletons. Material: CD4+ or CD8+ T cells sorted from blood, obtained in a trial of the OX40 agonist ivuxolimab. Receptors originate from an adult with an advanced solid tumor such as melanoma, head and neck, liver or kidney cancer. Each CDR3 is given with its conserved first and last residue. D genes are given only for firm matches. Size is stated for part of the rows, as once, few or many counts, or as a class when the clone is expanded.

j_call: TRBJ1-1; v_call: TRBV4-1; d_call: -; clone_size: -; cdr3_nt: TGCGCCAGCAGACAAGGCTTCGGGCAGCGCACTGAAGCTTTCTTT; cdr3_aa: CASRQGFGQRTEAFF
j_call: TRBJ2-1; v_call: TRBV5-1; d_call: -; clone_size: -; cdr3_nt: TGCGCCAGCAGCGGGGGGGACAGTTACAATGAGCAGTTCTTC; cdr3_aa: CASSGGDSYNEQFF
j_call: TRBJ2-2; v_call: TRBV11-2; d_call: TRBD1; clone_size: -; cdr3_nt: TGTGCCAGCACCCCTCAGGGGGCAAACACCGGGGAGCTGTTTTTT; cdr3_aa: CASTPQGANTGELFF
j_call: TRBJ2-1; v_call: TRBV5-6; d_call: TRBD2; clone_size: -; cdr3_nt: TGTGCCAGCAGCCATAGAGTACCGGGACTAGCGGGTCACGACAATGAGCAGTTCTTC; cdr3_aa: CASSHRVPGLAGHDNEQFF
j_call: TRBJ1-4; v_call: TRBV10-3; d_call: -; clone_size: -; cdr3_nt: TGTGCCATCAGCCCAGGGTTGGGAGATGAAAAACTGTTTTTT; cdr3_aa: CAISPGLGDEKLFF
j_call: TRBJ1-5; v_call: TRBV2; d_call: -; clone_size: -; cdr3_nt: TGTGCCAGCAGTGACGCCAGACAGAATCAGCCCCAGCATTTT; cdr3_aa: CASSDARQNQPQHF
j_call: TRBJ1-5; v_call: TRBV6-6; d_call: -; clone_size: -; cdr3_nt: TGTGCCAGCAGTTACGAGCAGACTCAGCCCCAGCATTTT; cdr3_aa: CASSYEQTQPQHF
j_call: TRBJ1-2; v_call: TRBV10-2; d_call: -; clone_size: -; cdr3_nt: TGCGCCCTCCGGGACAATGTAAATGGCTACACCTTC; cdr3_aa: CALRDNVNGYTF
j_call: TRBJ1-6; v_call: TRBV6-6; d_call: TRBD1; clone_size: -; cdr3_nt: TGTGCCAGCACTCAAAGGGGACAGGGCAATTCACCCCTCCACTTT; cdr3_aa: CASTQRGQGNSPLHF
j_call: TRBJ1-5; v_call: TRBV28; d_call: -; clone_size: few; cdr3_nt: TGTGCCAGCGAGGACAGAGGGTCTCAGCCCCAGCATTTT; cdr3_aa: CASEDRGSQPQHF
j_call: TRBJ1-3; v_call: TRBV6-5; d_call: -; clone_size: -; cdr3_nt: TGTGCCAGCAGTTACGTCCCCCCGAGCTCTGGAAACACCATATATTTT; cdr3_aa: CASSYVPPSSGNTIYF
j_call: TRBJ1-3; v_call: TRBV15; d_call: -; clone_size: once; cdr3_nt: TGTGCCACCAGCAGAGCCCTACAGGGTCACTCTGGAAACACCATATATTTT; cdr3_aa: CATSRALQGHSGNTIYF
j_call: TRBJ1-2; v_call: TRBV7-2; d_call: -; clone_size: once; cdr3_nt: TGTGCCAGCAGCTTATTGGCTCTTCTTGGACCCTCATACTTCGGCTACACCTTC; cdr3_aa: CASSLLALLGPSYFGYTF
j_call: TRBJ1-2; v_call: TRBV19; d_call: TRBD1; clone_size: -; cdr3_nt: TGTGCCAGTACTACAGGCTGGGACAGGGCCTTGGATGGCTACACCTTC; cdr3_aa: CASTTGWDRALDGYTF
j_call: TRBJ2-7; v_call: TRBV14; d_call: TRBD1; clone_size: -; cdr3_nt: TGTGCCAGCAGCCCCTACCCCCCGGGACAGTCCTACGAGCAGTACTTC; cdr3_aa: CASSPYPPGQSYEQYF
j_call: TRBJ2-7; v_call: TRBV6-5; d_call: TRBD1; clone_size: -; cdr3_nt: TGTGCCAGCAGTTACTCGGGGGACAGGAGCTCCTACGAGCAGTACTTC; cdr3_aa: CASSYSGDRSSYEQYF
j_call: TRBJ1-5; v_call: TRBV6-6; d_call: -; clone_size: -; cdr3_nt: TGTGCCAGCAGTCCGGACGGGAGTCAGCCCCAGCATTTT; cdr3_aa: CASSPDGSQPQHF
j_call: TRBJ2-2; v_call: TRBV15; d_call: -; clone_size: once; cdr3_nt: TGTGCCACCAGCAGAGGGCTAGGAGGAACCGGGGAGCTGTTTTTT; cdr3_aa: CATSRGLGGTGELFF
j_call: TRBJ2-5; v_call: TRBV18; d_call: TRBD2; clone_size: -; cdr3_nt: TGTGCCAGCTCCCCCCAGAGGGAGGGCGCCCTCCGAGAGACCCAGTACTTC; cdr3_aa: CASSPQREGALRETQYF
j_call: TRBJ2-7; v_call: TRBV11-2; d_call: TRBD1; clone_size: -; cdr3_nt: TGTGCCAGCAGCTTAGGGGGGACAGGGGCCAGCTACGAGCAGTACTTC; cdr3_aa: CASSLGGTGASYEQYF
j_call: TRBJ2-3; v_call: TRBV5-4; d_call: -; clone_size: -; cdr3_nt: TGTGCCAGCAGCCCGCGGCGGTTCACAGATACGCAGTATTTT; cdr3_aa: CASSPRRFTDTQYF
j_call: TRBJ2-1; v_call: TRBV4-2; d_call: TRBD2; clone_size: -; cdr3_nt: TGTGCCAGCAGCCAAGATACTAGCGGGAGTTCCTACAATGAGCAGTTCTTC; cdr3_aa: CASSQDTSGSSYNEQFF
j_call: TRBJ1-2; v_call: TRBV5-1; d_call: -; clone_size: -; cdr3_nt: TGCGCCAGCAGTGATGGGGGCGGCTATGGCTACACCTTC; cdr3_aa: CASSDGGGYGYTF
j_call: TRBJ1-6; v_call: TRBV5-8; d_call: TRBD1; clone_size: -; cdr3_nt: TGTGCCAGCAGCTTGTACGGGACAGTCAATTCACCCCTCCACTTT; cdr3_aa: CASSLYGTVNSPLHF
j_call: TRBJ1-4; v_call: TRBV5-1; d_call: -; clone_size: -; cdr3_nt: TGCGCCAGCAGCTTGGAACAGGGATCTGAAAAACTGTTTTTT; cdr3_aa: CASSLEQGSEKLFF
j_call: TRBJ2-7; v_call: TRBV6-5; d_call: TRBD1; clone_size: -; cdr3_nt: TGTGCCAGCAGGGGAACCGGGACAGGGATATACGAGCAGTACTTC; cdr3_aa: CASRGTGTGIYEQYF
j_call: TRBJ1-6; v_call: TRBV5-4; d_call: -; clone_size: -; cdr3_nt: TGTGCCAGCAGCTTGGGACGAGGGGTGGTAGATTCACCCCTCCACTTT; cdr3_aa: CASSLGRGVVDSPLHF
j_call: TRBJ1-1; v_call: TRBV5-1; d_call: -; clone_size: -; cdr3_nt: TGCGCCAGCAGCTTGGAAAGGGGCCGGGGCACTGAAGCTTTCTTT; cdr3_aa: CASSLERGRGTEAFF
j_call: TRBJ2-1; v_call: TRBV7-9; d_call: TRBD2; clone_size: -; cdr3_nt: TGTGCCAGCAGCCCATTAGCGGGATCCTACAATGAGCAGTTCTTC; cdr3_aa: CASSPLAGSYNEQFF
j_call: TRBJ2-3; v_call: TRBV5-1; d_call: TRBD1; clone_size: few; cdr3_nt: TGCGCCACCTCGGGACAGGGCCCAGATACGCAGTATTTT; cdr3_aa: CATSGQGPDTQYF
j_call: TRBJ1-4; v_call: TRBV7-6; d_call: -; clone_size: -; cdr3_nt: TGTGCCAGCGGTCTGGGGGCAACTAATGAAAAACTGTTTTTT; cdr3_aa: CASGLGATNEKLFF
j_call: TRBJ1-4; v_call: TRBV28; d_call: -; clone_size: few; cdr3_nt: TGTGCCAGCAGTATTCCAGGGTGGGCGAGGGAAAAACTGTTTTTT; cdr3_aa: CASSIPGWAREKLFF
j_call: TRBJ2-7; v_call: TRBV6-6; d_call: -; clone_size: -; cdr3_nt: TGTGCCAGCAGTTTCGACTACGAGCAGTACTTC; cdr3_aa: CASSFDYEQYF
j_call: TRBJ2-5; v_call: TRBV27; d_call: -; clone_size: -; cdr3_nt: TGTGCCAGCAGTTTATGGGGTCGGGTCGTAAGTCAAGAGACCCAGTACTTC; cdr3_aa: CASSLWGRVVSQETQYF
j_call: TRBJ1-6; v_call: TRBV7-3; d_call: -; clone_size: -; cdr3_nt: TGTGCCAGCAGCTTAGGGCCAGACTATAATTCACCCCTCCACTTT; cdr3_aa: CASSLGPDYNSPLHF
j_call: TRBJ2-3; v_call: TRBV28; d_call: -; clone_size: -; cdr3_nt: TGTGCCAGCAGTTTATTAGGATCTACGCAGTATTTT; cdr3_aa: CASSLLGSTQYF
j_call: TRBJ2-1; v_call: TRBV5-4; d_call: -; clone_size: -; cdr3_nt: TGTGCCAGCAGCCAGGGAGGTAAGGTGGGTGAGCAGTTCTTC; cdr3_aa: CASSQGGKVGEQFF
j_call: TRBJ2-3; v_call: TRBV27; d_call: -; clone_size: -; cdr3_nt: TGTGCCAGCAGTTTGCTGGGAGCCCCTAGCACAGATACGCAGTATTTT; cdr3_aa: CASSLLGAPSTDTQYF
j_call: TRBJ2-7; v_call: TRBV19; d_call: TRBD2; clone_size: -; cdr3_nt: TGTGCCAGTGGACTAGCGGGGAACTACGAGCAGTACTTC; cdr3_aa: CASGLAGNYEQYF
j_call: TRBJ2-5; v_call: TRBV9; d_call: -; clone_size: -; cdr3_nt: TGTGCCAGCAGCGTAGTTCCCGGCACCCTCCAAGAGACCCAGTACTTC; cdr3_aa: CASSVVPGTLQETQYF
j_call: TRBJ2-7; v_call: TRBV2; d_call: -; clone_size: -; cdr3_nt: TGTGCCAGCAGAAGCTGGAGCTCCTACGAGCAGTACTTC; cdr3_aa: CASRSWSSYEQYF
j_call: TRBJ2-7; v_call: TRBV6-6; d_call: TRBD2; clone_size: -; cdr3_nt: TGTGCCAGCAGTTACCGGGGGGGACACGAGCAGTACTTC; cdr3_aa: CASSYRGGHEQYF
j_call: TRBJ2-7; v_call: TRBV5-4; d_call: TRBD1; clone_size: -; cdr3_nt: TGTGCCAGCAGCTTAGCGGGACAGGGCGGCGACGAGCAGTACTTC; cdr3_aa: CASSLAGQGGDEQYF
j_call: TRBJ2-3; v_call: TRBV2; d_call: -; clone_size: -; cdr3_nt: TGTGCCAGCAGCAAGGGACATCTCACAGATACGCAGTATTTT; cdr3_aa: CASSKGHLTDTQYF
j_call: TRBJ2-7; v_call: TRBV5-6; d_call: TRBD1; clone_size: -; cdr3_nt: TGTGCCAGCAGCTTGGTTGAGACAGGGGGCGCCTACGAGCAGTACTTC; cdr3_aa: CASSLVETGGAYEQYF
j_call: TRBJ1-2; v_call: TRBV27; d_call: -; clone_size: -; cdr3_nt: TGTGCCAGCAGTTCTCTTGGACGGGTTGGGGGGGGCTACACCTTC; cdr3_aa: CASSSLGRVGGGYTF
j_call: TRBJ2-7; v_call: TRBV5-4; d_call: -; clone_size: -; cdr3_nt: TGTGCCAGCAGCTTGATAGGAGCCTACGAGCAGTACTTC; cdr3_aa: CASSLIGAYEQYF
j_call: TRBJ1-1; v_call: TRBV2; d_call: -; clone_size: -; cdr3_nt: TGTGCCAGCAAGGGACAAGAGAACACTGAAGCTTTCTTT; cdr3_aa: CASKGQENTEAFF
j_call: TRBJ2-5; v_call: TRBV5-4; d_call: -; clone_size: -; cdr3_nt: TGTGCCATGACCAGGGCGAACCAAGAGACCCAGTACTTC; cdr3_aa: CAMTRANQETQYF
j_call: TRBJ1-4; v_call: TRBV2; d_call: -; clone_size: -; cdr3_nt: TGTGCCAGCAGCCGGGACGCGGGTGGGGAAAAACTGTTTTTT; cdr3_aa: CASSRDAGGEKLFF
j_call: TRBJ1-1; v_call: TRBV5-1; d_call: -; clone_size: -; cdr3_nt: TGCGCCAGCAGCTCCGAGACGGTTGGGATCACTGAAGCTTTCTTT; cdr3_aa: CASSSETVGITEAFF
j_call: TRBJ2-2; v_call: TRBV7-8; d_call: -; clone_size: once; cdr3_nt: TGTGCCAGCAGCTCCTTTCCGAACACCGGGGAGCTGTTTTTT; cdr3_aa: CASSSFPNTGELFF
j_call: TRBJ1-3; v_call: TRBV10-2; d_call: -; clone_size: few; cdr3_nt: TGCGCCAGCAGAGGGACACGGAGCTCTGGAAACACCATATATTTT; cdr3_aa: CASRGTRSSGNTIYF
j_call: TRBJ2-1; v_call: TRBV5-1; d_call: -; clone_size: -; cdr3_nt: TGCGCCAGCAGCTTGGCCCCGTACTGGGAGCAGTTCTTC; cdr3_aa: CASSLAPYWEQFF